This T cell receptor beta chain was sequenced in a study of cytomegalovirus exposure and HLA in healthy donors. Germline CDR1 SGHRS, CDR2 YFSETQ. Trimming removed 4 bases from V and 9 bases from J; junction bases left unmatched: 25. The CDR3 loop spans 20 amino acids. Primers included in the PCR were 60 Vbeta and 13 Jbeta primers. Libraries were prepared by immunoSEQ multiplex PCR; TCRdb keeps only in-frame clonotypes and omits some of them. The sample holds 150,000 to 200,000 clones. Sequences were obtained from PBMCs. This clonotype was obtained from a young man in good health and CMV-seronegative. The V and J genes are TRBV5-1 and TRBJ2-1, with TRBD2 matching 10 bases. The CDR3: CASSASQAGLGLASGGEQFF. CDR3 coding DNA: TGCGCCAGCAGCGCCTCACAGGCTGGCCTGGGACTAGCGTCTGGGGGTGAGCAGTTCTTC.